This passage covers 23 T cell receptor beta chains from one sample sequenced in a study of multiple sclerosis patients with progressive multifocal leukoencephalopathy. Described time point: before natalizumab initiation. TCRdb keeps only in-frame clones here, not all; method: immunoSEQ multiplex PCR. The repertoire holds about 32,000 clones, with 85% to 95% as singletons. Source material: PBMCs. These receptors were taken from a man aged 25 to 40 with multiple sclerosis.

The chain has TRBV4-3 and TRBJ2-1, with D tentatively TRBD2 (6 bases). Trimming took off 0 bases at V and 8 bases at J, with 17 bases between the two ends. The CDR3 spans 16 residues. Germline CDR1 LGHNA, CDR2 YSLEER. The chain's CDR3 is CASSQEYPGGSYEQFF. In nucleotides, the CDR3 is TGCGCCAGCAGCCAAGAATATCCTGGAGGGTCCTATGAGCAGTTCTTC.

The chain couples TRBV4-3 to TRBJ1-4, with D uncertain. Germline CDR1 reads LGHNA; CDR2 reads YSLEER. CDR3 length equals 16 residues. V dropped 0 bases and J dropped 0 bases, with 8 bases sitting between them. CDR3 DNA sequence: TGCGCCAGCAGCCAAGAGCCGGACCCAACTAATGAAAAACTGTTTTTT. It translates to CASSQEPDPTNEKLFF.

The rearrangement joins TRBV7-2 to TRBJ1-2; D unresolved. Germline loops: CDR1 SGHTA, CDR2 FQGNSA. The CDR3 spans 11 residues. V was cut by 4 bases and J by 4 bases, with 4 bases left in between. The CDR3 reads CASSSPYGYTF. The CDR3 DNA sequence: TGTGCCAGCAGCTCACCCTATGGCTACACCTTC.

This sequence joins TRBV5-4 and TRBJ1-1; 9 nucleotides agree with TRBD1. From germline, CDR1 is SGHNT and CDR2 YYREEE (reference sequence). The junction had 4 bases not matched to a gene; V was cut back by 4 bases and J by 6 bases. The CDR3 covers 13 residues. The CDR3, as DNA: TGTGCCAGCAGCCTAGGGACAGGGCCTGAAGCTTTCTTT. Amino acids: CASSLGTGPEAFF.

The chain has TRBV9 and TRBJ1-4, with D possibly being TRBD1 (5 bases). The length of the CDR3 is 15 residues. The V and J ends lost 4 bases and 4 bases respectively, with 14 bases between them. Germline CDR1 reads SGDLS; CDR2 reads YYNGEE. The CDR3 sequence: CASSLSGRVNEKLFF. CDR3 nucleotides: TGTGCCAGCAGCCTTTCGGGACGGGTTAATGAAAAACTGTTTTTT.

This chain joins TRBV15 and TRBJ2-2; no firm D call. CDR1 LNHNV and CDR2 YYDKDF come from the germline V gene (reference sequence). This CDR3 comprises 14 residues. V dropped 3 bases and J dropped 5 bases, with 10 bases sitting between them. In DNA, the CDR3 is TGTGCCACCAGCAGCGCCACCCGGACCGGGGAGCTGTTTTTT. Translation: CATSSATRTGELFF.

The sample holds one count of this clone. The V and J genes are TRBV18 and TRBJ1-5; D gene uncertain. Trimming removed 3 bases at V and 6 bases at J, with 6 bases between. The germline V gene encodes CDR1 KGHSH and CDR2 LQKENI. This CDR3 region has 12 residues. Written as DNA, the CDR3 is TGTGCCAGCTCACCGACAACTCAGCCCCAGCATTTT. It is translated as CASSPTTQPQHF. Filled out from reference TRBV18 and TRBJ1-5, the complete variable domain reads NAGVMQNPRHLVRRRGQEARLRCSPMKGHSHVYWYRQLPEEGLKFMVYLQKENIIDESGMPKERFSAEFPKEGPSILRIQQVVRGDSAAYFCASSPTTQPQHFGDGTRLSIL.

This chain joins TRBV9 and TRBJ1-5, with no clear D. Germline assignment: CDR1 SGDLS and CDR2 YYNGEE. Trimming cost V 1 base and J 7 bases, with 12 bases left between them. The CDR3 is 14 residues long. Here the CDR3 reads CASSVFEGLQPQHF. The CDR3 nucleotides read TGTGCCAGCAGCGTATTTGAAGGGCTCCAGCCCCAGCATTTT.

This rearrangement joins TRBV29-1 to TRBJ2-7; 8 bases align to TRBD2. The V gene end was trimmed by 4 bases and the J gene end by 3 bases; junction bases not matched to a gene: 8. The CDR3 is made up of 14 amino acids. Germline CDR1 and CDR2: SQVTM and ANQGSEA. CDR3 region: CSVAPGRGGYEQYF. The CDR3 DNA is TGCAGCGTTGCCCCCGGGAGGGGAGGCTACGAGCAGTACTTC.

This clone was recorded once. The rearrangement links TRBV5-1 to TRBJ2-3; 7 bases are shared with TRBD1. The J segment lost 4 bases and the V segment lost 0 bases, leaving 2 bases of the junction unmatched. Germline loops: CDR1 SGHRS, CDR2 YFSETQ. The CDR3 is made up of 14 amino acids. The CDR3: CASSLEQGADTQYF. CDR3 coding DNA: TGCGCCAGCAGCTTGGAGCAGGGGGCAGATACGCAGTATTTT.

V gene TRBV10-3 combines with J gene TRBJ1-2; D is ambiguous. Germline CDR1 is ENHRY and CDR2 is SYGVKD. The CDR3 covers 14 residues. V lost 0 bases and J 2 bases, leaving 7 bases between the germline ends. The CDR3 is CAISESPPNYGYTF. The CDR3 bases are TGTGCCATCAGTGAGTCGCCACCGAACTATGGCTACACCTTC.

The J gene is TRBJ1-1, the V gene TRBV15; 8 nucleotides line up with TRBD1. Per germline, CDR1 LNHNV and CDR2 YYDKDF (reference sequence). CDR3 length equals 13 residues. After removal of 4 bases from V and 11 bases from J, the junction contained 9 bases not matched to a gene. CDR3 coding DNA: TGTGCCACCAGCACACGGACAGGGAGGCGCGCTTTCTTT. It is translated as CATSTRTGRRAFF.

The gene calls are TRBV6-6 and TRBJ2-5; 7 bases agree with TRBD1. Germline assignment: CDR1 MNHNY and CDR2 SVGAGI (reference sequence). There are 14 residues in the CDR3. Trimming took 2 bases from V and 1 from J; bases not matched to a gene: 1. The CDR3 loop reads CASSYRDSQETQYF. Here the CDR3 DNA reads TGTGCCAGCAGTTACCGGGACAGCCAAGAGACCCAGTACTTC.

The chain carries TRBV18 and TRBJ1-2; D gene uncertain. Trimming pared 4 bases from V and 2 bases from J, leaving 17 bases between. Germline assignment: CDR1 KGHSH and CDR2 LQKENI. There are 16 residues in the CDR3. The CDR3 is CASSQGGQAFNYGYTF. CDR3 sequence (DNA): TGTGCCAGCTCACAAGGAGGGCAGGCTTTCAACTATGGCTACACCTTC. The entire variable domain, with the rest obtained from reference TRBV18 and TRBJ1-2, is as follows: NAGVMQNPRHLVRRRGQEARLRCSPMKGHSHVYWYRQLPEEGLKFMVYLQKENIIDESGMPKERFSAEFPKEGPSILRIQQVVRGDSAAYFCASSQGGQAFNYGYTFGSGTRLTVV.

This chain links TRBV5-4 with TRBJ2-1, with TRBD2 matching 11 bases. The CDR3 runs to 16 residues. Germline-derived CDR1 and CDR2 are SGHNT and YYREEE (reference sequence). J gave up 3 bases and V 0 bases, and 2 bases lay outside the gene matches. This CDR3 reads CASSLGGTSGYNEQFF. CDR3 nucleotides: TGTGCCAGCAGCTTGGGGGGGACTAGCGGCTACAATGAGCAGTTCTTC.

The count of this clone is one. The chain recombines TRBV4-3 with TRBJ2-5; maybe TRBD2 (6 bases). V was shortened by 0 bases and J by 5 bases, with 16 bases between the two germline ends. Germline CDR1 reads LGHNA; CDR2 reads YSLEER. This CDR3 is 16 amino acids long. CDR3 DNA sequence: TGCGCCAGCAGCCAAGATCCCCTAGCGCGAGGGGAGACCCAGTACTTC. Translation gives CASSQDPLARGETQYF.

V usage is TRBV7-8 and J usage is TRBJ2-1, with 11 positions matching TRBD1. This CDR3 has 16 residues. Per the germline V gene, CDR1 is SGHVS and CDR2 is FQNEAQ. V gave up 8 bases and J gave up 4 bases; unmatched junction bases: 10. The CDR3 DNA reads TGTGCCAGCGGCTGGGGACAGGGGGGAGGTTACAATGAGCAGTTCTTC. Protein: CASGWGQGGGYNEQFF.

The rearrangement joins TRBV19 to TRBJ2-1; D possibly corresponds to TRBD2 (5 bases). V lost 7 bases and J 7 bases, leaving 17 bases between the germline ends. CDR1 and CDR2 from the germline V gene are LNHDA and SQIVND (reference sequence). CDR3 length: 14 residues. CDR3 nucleotide sequence: TGTGCCAGTACCCTGGTGGGAGCTGGAAATGAGCAGTTCTTC. Amino acid sequence: CASTLVGAGNEQFF.

The chain is built from TRBV7-2 and TRBJ1-4; TRBD1 matches at 8 bases. The CDR3 sequence is 15 residues long. Germline-derived CDR1 and CDR2 are SGHTA and FQGNSA. V was pared by 5 bases and J by 11 bases, with 13 bases of the junction left unmatched. This chain's CDR3 is CASSPQPGGQVKLFF. The CDR3 bases are TGTGCCAGCAGCCCCCAGCCAGGGGGCCAGGTCAAACTGTTTTTT.

Remarks on this clone: Other DNA sequences within the sample encode an identical CDR3. The rearrangement links TRBV11-3 to TRBJ2-5; 15 nucleotides line up with TRBD2. Germline loops: CDR1 SGHNT, CDR2 YENEEA. With 1 base clipped from V and 4 bases from J, the junction kept 4 bases outside the gene matches. The CDR3 has 17 amino acids. CDR3 bases: TGTGCCAGCAGCTTAGGGACTAGCGGGAGGGGGGGAGAGACCCAGTACTTC. Amino acids: CASSLGTSGRGGETQYF.

This rearrangement joins TRBV7-2 to TRBJ2-7; possible D gene TRBD2, 5 bases. The CDR3 consists of 15 residues. Germline V gene sequence: CDR1 SGHTA, CDR2 FQGNSA. V lost 5 bases and J lost 7, with 21 bases in between. This chain's CDR3 is CASSLLGLILEEQYF. The CDR3 DNA sequence: TGTGCCAGCAGCCTCCTAGGACTCATTCTTGAGGAGCAGTACTTC. The full variable domain, completed using reference TRBV7-2 and TRBJ2-7, is GAGVSQSPSNKVTEKGKDVELRCDPISGHTALYWYRQSLGQGLEFLIYFQGNSAPDKSGLPSDRFSAERTGGSVSTLTIQRTQQEDSAVYLCASSLLGLILEEQYFGPGTRLTVT.

The V gene is TRBV7-2, the J gene TRBJ2-5; D is uncertain. This CDR3 region has 16 residues. Germline V lookup: CDR1 SGHTA, CDR2 FQGNSA. The V and J ends lost 0 bases and 5 bases respectively, with 16 bases between them. The CDR3 bases are TGTGCCAGCAGCTTAGCGGGTAGGGCGGTTTCGGAGACCCAGTACTTC. Protein product: CASSLAGRAVSETQYF.

The rearrangement uses TRBV5-6 and TRBJ2-7; TRBD1 is a possible D gene (6 bases). Between the trimmed V and J ends, which lost 0 bases and 7 bases, there was a span of 14 bases. Germline CDR1 is SGHDT and CDR2 is YYEEEE. The CDR3 runs 14 residues. The DNA for the CDR3 is TGTGCCAGCAGCTTGGCTTGGGGGCAGTATGAGCAGTACTTC. This translates into CASSLAWGQYEQYF.